Below are 5 T cell receptor beta chains sequenced from a single sample in a study of technical replicates of blood from a handful of donors. Sequencing was performed with immunoSEQ multiplex PCR; in TCRdb, only in-frame clones are kept and a portion is missing. The sample holds fewer than 65,000 clones, around nine tenths seen once. The sample comprised PBMCs. The receptor source for this set is a human donor in good health. Some clones in this sample may be carry-over from other donors' samples.

The V gene is TRBV15, the J gene TRBJ2-1; D remains unclear. The germline V gene has CDR1 LNHNV and CDR2 YYDKDF (reference sequence). The CDR3 runs to 13 residues. The ends were cut back, 1 base at V and 1 base at J, with 2 bases in the middle. CDR3: CATSRASYNEQFF. As DNA, the CDR3 is TGTGCCACCAGCAGAGCGTCCTACAATGAGCAGTTCTTC.

V and J are TRBV4-1 and TRBJ2-3, with 8 bases that match TRBD2. CDR1 MGHRA and CDR2 YSYEKL come from the germline V gene. This CDR3 has 17 residues. Trimming took 0 bases from V and 0 from J; bases not matched to a gene: 5. The CDR3 bases are TGCGCCAGCAGCCAAGATCTTCGACTAGCGAGCACAGATACGCAGTATTTT. It translates to CASSQDLRLASTDTQYF.

This clone was found once. The V gene is TRBV4-1, the J gene TRBJ2-3; 10 nucleotides match TRBD2. Per germline, CDR1 MGHRA and CDR2 YSYEKL. After removal of 0 bases from V and 11 bases from J, the junction contained 2 bases not matched to a gene. The length of the CDR3 is 13 residues. CDR3 sequence: CASSQEASGGQYF. As DNA, the CDR3 is TGCGCCAGCAGCCAAGAGGCTAGCGGGGGGCAGTATTTT.

CDR3 loop: CASTLGQGSYEQYF. CDR3 sequence (DNA): TGTGCCAGCACTCTCGGACAGGGGTCCTACGAGCAGTACTTC. The chain carries TRBV7-2 and TRBJ2-7; 9 nucleotides match TRBD1. The V gene's germline CDR1 is SGHTA and CDR2 FQGNSA. Trimming at V came to 7 bases and at J to 1 base, leaving 5 bases not matched to a gene. The CDR3 is 14 residues long.

The chain combines TRBV4-3 with TRBJ1-2; 7 bases are a match to TRBD1. The germline CDR1 and CDR2 sequences are LGHNA and YSLEER. V lost 0 bases and J lost 6; bases outside the gene matches: 10. The CDR3 extends over 16 amino acids. CDR3 loop: CASSQDFRQGMNGYTF. The CDR3 DNA is TGCGCCAGCAGCCAAGATTTTAGACAGGGAATGAATGGCTACACCTTC.